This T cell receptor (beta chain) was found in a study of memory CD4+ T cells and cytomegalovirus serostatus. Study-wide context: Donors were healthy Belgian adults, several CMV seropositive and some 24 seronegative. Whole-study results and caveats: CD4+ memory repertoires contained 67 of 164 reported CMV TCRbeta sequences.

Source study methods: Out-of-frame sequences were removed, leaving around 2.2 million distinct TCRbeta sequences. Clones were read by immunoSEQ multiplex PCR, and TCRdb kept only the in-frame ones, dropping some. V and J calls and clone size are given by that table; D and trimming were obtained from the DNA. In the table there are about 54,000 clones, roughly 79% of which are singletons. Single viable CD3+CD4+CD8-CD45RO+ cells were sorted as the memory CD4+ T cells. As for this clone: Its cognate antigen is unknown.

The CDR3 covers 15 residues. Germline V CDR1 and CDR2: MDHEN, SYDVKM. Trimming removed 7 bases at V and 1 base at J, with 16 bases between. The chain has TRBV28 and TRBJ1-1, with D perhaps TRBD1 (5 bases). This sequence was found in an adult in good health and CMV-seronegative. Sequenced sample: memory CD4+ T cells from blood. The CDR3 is CASIGASSWNTEAFF. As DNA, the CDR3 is TGTGCCAGCATCGGGGCGAGCTCCTGGAACACTGAAGCTTTCTTT.